These 22 T cell receptor beta chains came from one sample sequenced in a study of cytomegalovirus exposure and HLA in healthy donors. PCR was performed using 60 Vbeta and 13 Jbeta primers. Sequencing was performed with immunoSEQ multiplex PCR; in TCRdb, only in-frame clones are kept and a portion is missing. The table lists over 100,000 clones, about 61% of them singletons. The specimen was PBMCs. The receptors were gathered from a young woman in good health and CMV-seronegative.

This clone came up a few times. J is TRBJ2-7 and V is TRBV5-8; D is perhaps TRBD2 (5 bases). This CDR3 comprises 14 residues. Germline lookup yields CDR1 SGHTS and CDR2 YDEGEE. Between the trimmed V and J ends, which lost 3 bases and 0 bases, there was a span of 10 bases. DNA of the CDR3: TGTGCCAGCAGCTCCCGGGAAGACTCCTACGAGCAGTACTTC. This translates into CASSSREDSYEQYF.

This clone was seen a single time. The J gene is TRBJ1-2, the V gene TRBV6-5, with TRBD1 matching 8 bases. The trim removed 5 bases at V and 8 bases at J, leaving 7 bases unmatched. Germline CDR1 is MNHEY and CDR2 is SVGAGI. This CDR3 is 13 amino acids long. Written as DNA, the CDR3 is TGTGCCAGCAGTCCCGGGACAGGCTCGGGCTACACCTTC. Protein product: CASSPGTGSGYTF.

This clone has a handful of counts. This sequence joins TRBV20-1 and TRBJ2-1; D is ambiguous. Trimming removed 3 bases from V and 12 bases from J, with 12 bases in between. This CDR3 has 11 residues. The germline V gene has CDR1 DFQATT and CDR2 SNEGSKA (reference sequence). CDR3 loop: CSARSERGQFF. In nucleotides, the CDR3 is TGCAGTGCTAGGTCGGAGCGAGGGCAGTTCTTC.

V usage is TRBV7-9 and J usage is TRBJ2-3; D ambiguous. The V end lost 2 bases, the J end lost 2 bases, and 17 bases lay between the germline ends. Germline V gives CDR1 SEHNR, CDR2 FQNEAQ (reference sequence). This CDR3 region has 17 residues. CDR3 sequence: CASSLRYGYSSTDTQYF. Here the CDR3 DNA reads TGTGCCAGCAGCTTAAGATACGGGTATAGCTCCACAGATACGCAGTATTTT.

V is TRBV5-1 and J is TRBJ2-7; 8 nucleotides match TRBD2. The V gene's germline CDR1 is SGHRS and CDR2 YFSETQ. The ends lost 2 bases at V and 4 bases at J; junction bases unmatched: 5. The CDR3 runs 14 residues. CDR3 sequence: CASSLVAGGYEQYF. The CDR3 DNA follows: TGCGCCAGCAGCTTAGTCGCGGGAGGTTACGAGCAGTACTTC.

This clone occurred a few times. The rearrangement joins TRBV6-5 to TRBJ1-2; no firm D call. Germline assignment: CDR1 MNHEY and CDR2 SVGAGI. V was clipped by 4 bases and J by 5 bases, with 11 bases between them. CDR3 length: 13 amino acids. For the CDR3, the DNA is TGTGCCAGCAGTTCCTCGGTTACTTATGGCTACACCTTC. Protein: CASSSSVTYGYTF.

In its sample, this clone was seen a few times. The CDR3 loop is CASSKGGQGGKTQYF. As DNA, the CDR3 is TGTGCCAGCAGCAAAGGAGGACAGGGCGGAAAGACCCAGTACTTC. The chain joins TRBV28 to TRBJ2-5; TRBD1 aligns across 8 bases. V was pared by 6 bases and J by 6 bases, with 12 bases of the junction left unmatched. Germline V gene sequence: CDR1 MDHEN, CDR2 SYDVKM. There are 15 residues in the CDR3.

The rearrangement uses TRBV5-4 and TRBJ2-5, with unresolved D. Looked up from germline, CDR1 is SGHNT and CDR2 is YYREEE (reference sequence). Trimming took 1 base from V and 1 from J, leaving 14 bases between them. This CDR3 contains 16 residues. CDR3 nucleotides: TGTGCCAGCAGCTTGACACTAATGCCCGCCCAAGAGACCCAGTACTTC. The encoded protein is CASSLTLMPAQETQYF.

The rearrangement links TRBV7-8 to TRBJ1-2; no definite D call. Between the trimmed V and J ends, which lost 0 bases and 8 bases, there was a span of 13 bases. The CDR3 totals 14 residues. Germline V CDR1 and CDR2: SGHVS, FQNEAQ. CDR3 amino acids: CASSLASRTGGYTF. The CDR3 DNA reads as TGTGCCAGCAGCTTAGCGTCAAGAACCGGGGGCTACACCTTC.

The CDR3 protein is CASSLGTRDFPDTQYF. In DNA form, the CDR3 reads TGTGCCAGCAGCTTAGGAACCCGGGATTTCCCAGATACGCAGTATTTT. V is TRBV11-3 and J is TRBJ2-3, with D maybe TRBD2 (5 bases). CDR1 and CDR2 (germline): SGHNT, YENEEA. The CDR3 is made up of 16 amino acids. Trimming removed 1 base from V and 4 bases from J, with 15 bases in between.

The V call is TRBV4-1, the J call TRBJ2-1; maybe TRBD2 (5 bases). V dropped 3 bases and J dropped 10 bases, with 22 bases sitting between them. This CDR3 has 16 residues. Germline V gene sequence: CDR1 MGHRA, CDR2 YSYEKL. The CDR3: CASSHRPRTSLGEQFF. The CDR3, as DNA: TGCGCCAGCAGCCATCGACCGAGGACTTCCCTGGGAGAGCAGTTCTTC.

This clone was seen a single time. The chain has TRBV6-4 and TRBJ2-6; D is uncertain. CDR3 length: 15 residues. V lost 0 bases and J 0 bases, leaving 3 bases between the germline ends. Per germline, CDR1 MRHNA and CDR2 SNTAGT. CDR3 region: CASSDSHSGANVLTF. In nucleotides, the CDR3 is TGTGCCAGCAGTGACTCACACTCTGGGGCCAACGTCCTGACTTTC.

The chain couples TRBV6-5 to TRBJ2-3; 8 bases align to TRBD2. In germline, CDR1 is MNHEY, CDR2 SVGAGI. The CDR3 length is 15 residues. The trim removed 0 bases at V and 6 bases at J, leaving 5 bases unmatched. CDR3 protein: CASSYSRGRTDTQYF. The CDR3 bases are TGTGCCAGCAGTTACTCGCGCGGGAGGACTGATACGCAGTATTTT.

The genes are TRBV28 and TRBJ2-1; D gene uncertain. The V end lost 1 base, the J end lost 9 bases, and 10 bases lay between the germline ends. Germline assignment: CDR1 MDHEN and CDR2 SYDVKM. This CDR3 contains 13 residues. CDR3 sequence (DNA): TGTGCCAGCAGTTTATATCCGCTAGGTGAGCAGTTCTTC. It yields the protein CASSLYPLGEQFF.

This sequence joins TRBV10-3 and TRBJ1-4; 10 nucleotides align to TRBD1. The CDR3 totals 15 residues. Trimming cost V 5 bases and J 5 bases; bases outside gene matches: 5. The germline CDR1 and CDR2 sequences are ENHRY and SYGVKD. CDR3 residues: CAISNPGQGNEKLFF. The CDR3 nucleotides are TGTGCCATCAGTAATCCGGGACAGGGGAATGAAAAACTGTTTTTT.

The chain joins TRBV7-6 to TRBJ2-3; D may be TRBD2 (6 bases). CDR1 is SGHVS, CDR2 FNYEAQ, per germline. The V gene lost 7 bases and the J gene lost 11 bases, with 13 bases spanning the gap. This CDR3 has 11 residues. CDR3 nucleotide sequence: TGTGCCAGCACCGTCGGAGGGGAGCAGTATTTT. Residues: CASTVGGEQYF.

The rearrangement uses TRBV15 and TRBJ1-4; the match to TRBD1 covers 7 bases. This CDR3 is 14 amino acids long. From germline, CDR1 is LNHNV and CDR2 YYDKDF (reference sequence). V shed 8 bases and J 7 bases; nucleotides not matched to a gene: 10. The CDR3 sequence: CATVKRGGSEKLFF. The CDR3 nucleotides read TGTGCCACCGTGAAGAGAGGGGGCAGTGAAAAACTGTTTTTT.

This chain joins TRBV2 and TRBJ1-3, with D perhaps matching TRBD1 (5 bases). CDR1 SNHLY and CDR2 FYNNEI come from the germline V gene. The V gene lost 10 bases and the J gene lost 2 bases, with 9 bases spanning the gap. The CDR3 extends over 12 amino acids. CDR3 sequence (DNA): TGTGCCACATCAGGGACTGGAAACACCATATATTTT. Translating gives CATSGTGNTIYF.

V and J are TRBV9 and TRBJ1-1, with D possibly matching TRBD1 (5 bases). This CDR3 is 14 amino acids long. Germline lookup yields CDR1 SGDLS and CDR2 YYNGEE. With 5 bases removed from V and 4 bases from J, the gap between germline ends came to 15 bases. CDR3 protein: CASSSAGLGTEAFF. CDR3 DNA: TGTGCCAGCAGTTCTGCAGGGTTGGGCACTGAAGCTTTCTTT.

Concerning this clone: The same CDR3 also results from other DNA sequences found in this sample. The chain has TRBV5-1 and TRBJ2-7; possibly TRBD1 for D (5 bases). Germline loops: CDR1 SGHRS, CDR2 YFSETQ. The CDR3 is made up of 14 amino acids. Trimming shortened V by 2 bases and J by 0 bases, and 9 bases separated the two germline ends. The CDR3 here is CASSLTGSSYEQYF. The CDR3 nucleotides read TGCGCCAGCAGCTTAACAGGTTCCTCCTACGAGCAGTACTTC.

This clone was seen only a few times. This chain joins TRBV2 and TRBJ2-7; the match to TRBD2 covers 8 bases. Germline CDR1 reads SNHLY; CDR2 reads FYNNEI. The CDR3 runs 14 residues. V trimming: 1 base; J trimming: 4 bases; junction bases outside the gene matches: 3. CDR3 in DNA: TGTGCCAGCAGTGAAGGGGGACTAGTATACGAGCAGTACTTC. Translation gives CASSEGGLVYEQYF.

The rearrangement joins TRBV13 to TRBJ1-1, with 7 positions matching TRBD1. CDR3 length: 14 amino acids. V gave up 2 bases and J gave up 8 bases; unmatched junction bases: 8. In germline, CDR1 is PRHDT, CDR2 FYEKMQ (reference sequence). CDR3 protein: CASSLKETGAEAFF. CDR3 DNA sequence: TGTGCCAGCAGCTTAAAGGAAACAGGGGCCGAAGCTTTCTTT.